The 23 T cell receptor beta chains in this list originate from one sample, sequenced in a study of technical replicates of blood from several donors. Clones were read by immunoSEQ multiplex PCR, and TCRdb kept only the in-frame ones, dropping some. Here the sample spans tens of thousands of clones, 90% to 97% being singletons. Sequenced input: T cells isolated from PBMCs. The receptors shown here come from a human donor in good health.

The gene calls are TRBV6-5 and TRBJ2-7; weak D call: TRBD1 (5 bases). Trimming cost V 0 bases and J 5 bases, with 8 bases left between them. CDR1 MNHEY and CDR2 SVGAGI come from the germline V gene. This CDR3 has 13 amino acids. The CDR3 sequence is CASSYSGLDEQYF. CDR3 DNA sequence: TGTGCCAGCAGTTACTCGGGGCTGGACGAGCAGTACTTC.

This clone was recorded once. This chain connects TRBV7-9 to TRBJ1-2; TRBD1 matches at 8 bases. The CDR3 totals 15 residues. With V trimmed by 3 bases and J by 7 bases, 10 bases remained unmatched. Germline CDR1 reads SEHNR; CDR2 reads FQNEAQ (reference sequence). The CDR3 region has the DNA TGTGCCAGCAGCTTGACAGGGGTAATCTTGCGTGGCTACACCTTC. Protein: CASSLTGVILRGYTF. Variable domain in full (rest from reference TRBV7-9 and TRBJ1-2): DTGVSQNPRHKITKRGQNVTFRCDPISEHNRLYWYRQTLGQGPEFLTYFQNEAQLEKSRLLSDRFSAERPKGSFSTLEIQRTEQGDSAMYLCASSLTGVILRGYTFGSGTRLTVV.

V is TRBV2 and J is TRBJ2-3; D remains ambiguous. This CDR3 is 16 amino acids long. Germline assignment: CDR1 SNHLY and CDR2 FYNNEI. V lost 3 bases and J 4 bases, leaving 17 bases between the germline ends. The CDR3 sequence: CASSEEIPTYADTQYF. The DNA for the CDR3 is TGTGCCAGCAGTGAGGAGATCCCAACCTACGCAGATACGCAGTATTTT.

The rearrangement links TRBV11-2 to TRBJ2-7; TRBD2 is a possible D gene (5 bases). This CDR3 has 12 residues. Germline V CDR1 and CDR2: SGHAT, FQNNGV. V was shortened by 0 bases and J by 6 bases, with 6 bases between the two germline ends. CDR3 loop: CASSLDGLEQYF. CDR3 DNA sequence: TGTGCCAGCAGCTTAGACGGACTCGAGCAGTACTTC.

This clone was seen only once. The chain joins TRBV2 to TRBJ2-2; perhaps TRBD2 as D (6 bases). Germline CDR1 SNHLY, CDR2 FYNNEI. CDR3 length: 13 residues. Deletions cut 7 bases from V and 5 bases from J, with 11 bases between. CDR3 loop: CASTGEWTGELFF. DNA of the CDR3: TGTGCCAGCACGGGGGAATGGACCGGGGAGCTGTTTTTT.

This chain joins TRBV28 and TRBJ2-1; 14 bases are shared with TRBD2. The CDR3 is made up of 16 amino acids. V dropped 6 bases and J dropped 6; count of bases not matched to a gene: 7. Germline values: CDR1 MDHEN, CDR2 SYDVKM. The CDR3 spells CASSRRGLAGVNEQFF. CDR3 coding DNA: TGTGCCAGCAGCCGAAGGGGACTAGCGGGAGTCAATGAGCAGTTCTTC.

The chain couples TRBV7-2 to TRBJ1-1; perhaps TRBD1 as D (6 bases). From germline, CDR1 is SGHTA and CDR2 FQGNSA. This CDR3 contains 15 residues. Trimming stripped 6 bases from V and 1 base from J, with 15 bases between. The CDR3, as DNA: TGTGCCAGCAGGTTGCCGGGACATCCGAACACTGAAGCTTTCTTT. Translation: CASRLPGHPNTEAFF.

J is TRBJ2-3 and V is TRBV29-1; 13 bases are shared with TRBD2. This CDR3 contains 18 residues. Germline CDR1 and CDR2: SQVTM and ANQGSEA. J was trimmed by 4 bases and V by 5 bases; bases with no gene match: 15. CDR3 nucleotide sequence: TGCAGCGTTCCTAAGGTGCCGGGACTAGCGGGATATCCAGATACGCAGTATTTT. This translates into CSVPKVPGLAGYPDTQYF.

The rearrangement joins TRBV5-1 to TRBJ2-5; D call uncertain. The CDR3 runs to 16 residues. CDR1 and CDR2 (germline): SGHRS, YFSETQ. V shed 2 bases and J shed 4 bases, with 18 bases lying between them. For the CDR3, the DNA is TGCGCCAGCAGCTTAGGTGCAGGTGACCGTTTAGAGACCCAGTACTTC. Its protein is CASSLGAGDRLETQYF.

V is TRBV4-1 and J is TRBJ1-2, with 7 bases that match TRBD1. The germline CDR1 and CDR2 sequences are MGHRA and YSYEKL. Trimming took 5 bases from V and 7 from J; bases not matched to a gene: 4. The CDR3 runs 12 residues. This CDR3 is CASSLTGAGYTF. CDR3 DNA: TGCGCCAGCAGCTTAACAGGGGCTGGCTACACCTTC.

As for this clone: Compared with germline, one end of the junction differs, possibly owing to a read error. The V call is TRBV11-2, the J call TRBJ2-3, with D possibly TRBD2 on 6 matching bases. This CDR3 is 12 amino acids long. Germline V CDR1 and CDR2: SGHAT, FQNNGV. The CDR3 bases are TGTGCCAGCAGCCAGTTGGCGGAGGGCAAGGATTTT. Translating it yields CASSQLAEGKDF.

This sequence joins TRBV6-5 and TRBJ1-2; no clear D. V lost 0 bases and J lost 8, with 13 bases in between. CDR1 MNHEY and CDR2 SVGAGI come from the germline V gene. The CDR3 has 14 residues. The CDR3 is CASSYSRGYQGYTF. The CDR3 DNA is TGTGCCAGCAGTTACTCTCGGGGATATCAGGGCTACACCTTC.

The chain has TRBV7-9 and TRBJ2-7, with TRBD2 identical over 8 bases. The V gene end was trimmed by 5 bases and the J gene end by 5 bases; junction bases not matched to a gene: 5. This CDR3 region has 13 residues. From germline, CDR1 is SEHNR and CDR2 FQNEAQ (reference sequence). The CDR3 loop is CASSIAGGDEQYF. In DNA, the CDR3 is TGTGCCAGCAGCATTGCGGGGGGAGACGAGCAGTACTTC.

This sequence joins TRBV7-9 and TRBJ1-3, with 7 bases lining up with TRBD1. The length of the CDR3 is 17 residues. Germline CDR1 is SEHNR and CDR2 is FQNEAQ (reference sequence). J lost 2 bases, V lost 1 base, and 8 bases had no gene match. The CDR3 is CASSLVLGDSAGNTIYF. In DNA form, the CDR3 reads TGTGCCAGCAGCTTAGTTCTTGGGGACAGTGCTGGAAACACCATATATTTT.

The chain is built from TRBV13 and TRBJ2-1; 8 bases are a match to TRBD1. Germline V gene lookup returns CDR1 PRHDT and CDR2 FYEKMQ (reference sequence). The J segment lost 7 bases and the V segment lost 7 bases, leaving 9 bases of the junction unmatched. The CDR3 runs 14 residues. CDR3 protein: CASTWTGMRNEQFF. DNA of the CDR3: TGTGCCAGCACCTGGACAGGGATGAGGAATGAGCAGTTCTTC.

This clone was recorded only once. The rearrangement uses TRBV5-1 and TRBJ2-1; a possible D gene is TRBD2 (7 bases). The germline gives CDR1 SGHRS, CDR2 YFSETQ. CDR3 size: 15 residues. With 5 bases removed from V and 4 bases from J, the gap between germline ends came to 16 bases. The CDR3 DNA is TGCGCCAGCAGGCCGGGGGGCGGAGGATACAATGAGCAGTTCTTC. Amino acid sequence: CASRPGGGGYNEQFF. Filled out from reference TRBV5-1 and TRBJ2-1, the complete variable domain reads KAGVTQTPRYLIKTRGQQVTLSCSPISGHRSVSWYQQTPGQGLQFLFEYFSETQRNKGNFPGRFSGRQFSNSRSEMNVSTLELGDSALYLCASRPGGGGYNEQFFGPGTRLTVL.

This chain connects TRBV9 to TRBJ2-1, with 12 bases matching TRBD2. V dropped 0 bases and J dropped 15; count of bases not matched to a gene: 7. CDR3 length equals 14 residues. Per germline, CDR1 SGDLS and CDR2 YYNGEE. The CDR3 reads CASSVAPSGGAAFF. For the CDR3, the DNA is TGTGCCAGCAGCGTAGCCCCTAGCGGGGGGGCGGCGTTCTTC.

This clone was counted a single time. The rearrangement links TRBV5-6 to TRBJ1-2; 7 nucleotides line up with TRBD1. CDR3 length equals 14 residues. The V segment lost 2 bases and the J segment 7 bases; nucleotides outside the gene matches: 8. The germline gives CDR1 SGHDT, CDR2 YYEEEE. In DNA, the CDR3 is TGTGCCAGCAGCTTAAATAAGGGGGCGAGTGGCTACACCTTC. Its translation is CASSLNKGASGYTF.

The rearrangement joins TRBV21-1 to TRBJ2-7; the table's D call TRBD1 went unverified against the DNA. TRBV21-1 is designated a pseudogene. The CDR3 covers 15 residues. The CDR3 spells CASRETGRRVYEQYF. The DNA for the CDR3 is TGTGCCAGCAGAGAGACAGGGAGGAGAGTCTACGAGCAGTACTTC.

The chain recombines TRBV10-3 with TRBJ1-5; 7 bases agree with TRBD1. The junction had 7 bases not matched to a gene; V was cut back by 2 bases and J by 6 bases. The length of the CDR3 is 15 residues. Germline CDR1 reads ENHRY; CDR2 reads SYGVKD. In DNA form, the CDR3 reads TGTGCCATCAGTGAGACTACAGGGGTGGCTCAGCCCCAGCATTTT. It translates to CAISETTGVAQPQHF.

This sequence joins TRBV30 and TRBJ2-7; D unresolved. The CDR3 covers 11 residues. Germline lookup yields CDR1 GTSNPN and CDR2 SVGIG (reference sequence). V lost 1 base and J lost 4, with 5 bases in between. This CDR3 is CAWSAAYEQYF. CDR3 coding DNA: TGTGCCTGGAGTGCTGCGTACGAGCAGTACTTC.

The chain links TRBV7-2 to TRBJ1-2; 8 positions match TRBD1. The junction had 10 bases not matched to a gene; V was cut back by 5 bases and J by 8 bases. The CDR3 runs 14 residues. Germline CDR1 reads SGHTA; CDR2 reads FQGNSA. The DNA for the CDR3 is TGTGCCAGCAGCCTTGGACAGGGTGGGTTAGGCTACACCTTC. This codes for CASSLGQGGLGYTF. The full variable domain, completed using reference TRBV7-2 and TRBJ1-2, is GAGVSQSPSNKVTEKGKDVELRCDPISGHTALYWYRQSLGQGLEFLIYFQGNSAPDKSGLPSDRFSAERTGGSVSTLTIQRTQQEDSAVYLCASSLGQGGLGYTFGSGTRLTVV.

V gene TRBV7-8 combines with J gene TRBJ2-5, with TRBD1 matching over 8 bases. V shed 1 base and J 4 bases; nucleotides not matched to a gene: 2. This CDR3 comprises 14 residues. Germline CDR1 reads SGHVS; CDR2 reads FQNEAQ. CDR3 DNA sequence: TGTGCCAGCAGCTTAGTTACAGGGGGAGAGACCCAGTACTTC. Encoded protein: CASSLVTGGETQYF.